This T cell receptor beta chain was found in a study of blood T cell repertoires in COVID-19. The cohort comprised adults aged 18 to 89 years residing in under 25 US areas. Deletions cut 3 bases from V and 11 bases from J, with 10 bases between. Germline V gene sequence: CDR1 MDHEN, CDR2 SYDVKM. CDR3 length: 11 amino acids. This clone showed up just once. As originally analysed: Amplification from reference gene primers served as the basis for estimated nucleated cell counts. The method was immunoSEQ multiplex PCR; TCRdb's version includes in-frame clones alone and lacks a portion of them. V, J and clone size reflect that table, while D and trimming were determined from the DNA. The table includes approximately 210,000 clones, around four fifths detected once.

The clonotype was recovered from a man aged 35 to 55 who had recovered from COVID-19. The sequenced material came from PBMCs or T cells enriched from blood (not recorded which). The chain couples TRBV28 to TRBJ1-1, with D possibly matching TRBD1 (6 bases). The CDR3 spells CASSFQGRAFF. The CDR3 DNA sequence: TGTGCCAGCAGTTTCCAGGGGCGGGCTTTCTTT.